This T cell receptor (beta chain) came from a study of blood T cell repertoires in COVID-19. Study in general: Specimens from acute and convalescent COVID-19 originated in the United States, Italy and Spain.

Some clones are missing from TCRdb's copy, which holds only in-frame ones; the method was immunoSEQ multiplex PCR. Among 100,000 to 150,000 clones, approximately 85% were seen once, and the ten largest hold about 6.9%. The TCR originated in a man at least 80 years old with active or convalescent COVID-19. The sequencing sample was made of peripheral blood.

CDR3 protein: CASSRILAGGPEDTQYF. Here the CDR3 DNA reads TGCGCCAGCAGCCGAATTTTAGCGGGGGGGCCTGAAGATACGCAGTATTTT. The rearrangement uses TRBV5-1 and TRBJ2-3; 11 bases line up with TRBD2. CDR1 is SGHRS and CDR2 is YFSETQ in the germline V gene. V was clipped by 4 bases and J by 5 bases; unmatched bases: 12. The CDR3 covers 17 residues.